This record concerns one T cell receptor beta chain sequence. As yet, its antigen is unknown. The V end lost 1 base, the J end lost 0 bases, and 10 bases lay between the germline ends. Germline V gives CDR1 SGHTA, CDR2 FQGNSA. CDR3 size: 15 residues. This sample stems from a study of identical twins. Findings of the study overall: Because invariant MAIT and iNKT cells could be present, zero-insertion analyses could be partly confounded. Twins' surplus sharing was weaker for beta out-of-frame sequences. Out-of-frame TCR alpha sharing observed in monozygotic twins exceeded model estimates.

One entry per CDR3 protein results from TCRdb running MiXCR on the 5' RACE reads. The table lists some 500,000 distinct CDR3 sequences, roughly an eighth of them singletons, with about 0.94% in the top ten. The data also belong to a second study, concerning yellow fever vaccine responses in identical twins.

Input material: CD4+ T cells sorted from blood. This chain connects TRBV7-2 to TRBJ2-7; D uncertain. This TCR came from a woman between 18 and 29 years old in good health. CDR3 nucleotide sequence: TGTGCCAGCAGCTTAGGGCTCCTGAGCTCCTACGAGCAGTACTTC. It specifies CASSLGLLSSYEQYF. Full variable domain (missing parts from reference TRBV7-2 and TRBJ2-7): GAGVSQSPSNKVTEKGKDVELRCDPISGHTALYWYRQSLGQGLEFLIYFQGNSAPDKSGLPSDRFSAERTGGSVSTLTIQRTQQEDSAVYLCASSLGLLSSYEQYFGPGTRLTVT.